Given below is one TCR beta chain in context. Its antigen is undetermined. The source of the sample is a study of shared clonotypes between healthy human individuals. Study background: Two female and three male donors aged 18 to 49 were enrolled.

CDR1 and CDR2 (germline): LGHNT, FRNRAP. The CDR3 loop spans 15 amino acids. Trimming shortened V by 6 bases and J by 3 bases, and 17 bases separated the two germline ends. Study-wide results and caveats: Among the subsets, naive ones generally showed larger estimated richness than memory ones.

Measured with immunoSEQ multiplex PCR; TCRdb has only the in-frame clones, and not every one. Of some 2.1 million clones in the sample, 85% to 95% were seen once. The clonotype originates from a man between 18 and 35 years old in good health. V gene TRBV12-5 combines with J gene TRBJ1-1; tentative D call: TRBD1 (5 bases). The sequenced sample was naive CD4+ T cells sorted from blood. Sample subset: CD45RA+ positively selected. CDR3 amino acids: CASGLTRAGDTEAFF. CDR3 DNA: TGTGCTAGTGGCCTGACCAGGGCGGGGGACACTGAAGCTTTCTTT. Using reference TRBV12-5 and TRBJ1-1 for the parts outside the CDR3, the full variable domain is DARVTQTPRHKVTEMGQEVTMRCQPILGHNTVFWYRQTMMQGLELLAYFRNRAPLDDSGMPKDRFSAEMPDATLATLKIQPSEPRDSAVYFCASGLTRAGDTEAFFGQGTRLTVV.